The 2 T cell receptor beta chains below come from one sample, sequenced in a study of blood T cell repertoires in COVID-19. Using immunoSEQ multiplex PCR, the repertoire was profiled, and TCRdb retains in-frame clones only, with some absent. This table has 250,000 to 350,000 clones, around 89% appearing once. The sequenced material came from peripheral blood. The receptor source for this set is a woman between 45 and 65 years old with COVID-19, enrolled during active disease.

CDR3 DNA: TGTGCCAGTAGTATAGGAAGCCGGGACAGTAATTCACCCCTCCACTTT. Its protein is CASSIGSRDSNSPLHF. V usage is TRBV19 and J usage is TRBJ1-6; 7 bases are a match to TRBD1. The CDR3 contains 16 residues. V was clipped by 1 base and J by 6 bases; unmatched bases: 6. Germline lookup yields CDR1 LNHDA and CDR2 SQIVND (reference sequence).

This sequence joins TRBV7-6 and TRBJ2-1; D uncertain. Germline V gives CDR1 SGHVS, CDR2 FNYEAQ. Trimming pared 5 bases from V and 4 bases from J, leaving 12 bases between. This CDR3 spans 14 amino acids. The CDR3 DNA sequence: TGTGCCAGCAGCCCCGGTGTGGAGTACAATGAGCAGTTCTTC. It is translated as CASSPGVEYNEQFF.